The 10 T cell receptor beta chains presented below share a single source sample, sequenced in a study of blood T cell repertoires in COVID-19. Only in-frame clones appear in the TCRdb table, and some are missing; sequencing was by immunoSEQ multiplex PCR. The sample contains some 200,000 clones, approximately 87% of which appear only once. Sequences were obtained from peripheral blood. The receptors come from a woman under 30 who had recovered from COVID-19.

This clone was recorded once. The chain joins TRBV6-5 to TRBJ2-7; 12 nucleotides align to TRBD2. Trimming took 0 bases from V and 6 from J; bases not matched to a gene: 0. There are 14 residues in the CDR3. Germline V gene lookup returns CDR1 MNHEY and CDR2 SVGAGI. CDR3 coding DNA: TGTGCCAGCAGTTACTCGGGACTAGCGGGCGAGCAGTACGTC. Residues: CASSYSGLAGEQYV.

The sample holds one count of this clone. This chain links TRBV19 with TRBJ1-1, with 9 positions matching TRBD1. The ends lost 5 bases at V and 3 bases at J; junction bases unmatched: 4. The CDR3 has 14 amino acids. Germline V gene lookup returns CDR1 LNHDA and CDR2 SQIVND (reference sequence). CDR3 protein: CASSPRTGDTEAFF. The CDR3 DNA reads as TGTGCCAGTAGTCCCCGGACAGGGGACACTGAAGCTTTCTTT.

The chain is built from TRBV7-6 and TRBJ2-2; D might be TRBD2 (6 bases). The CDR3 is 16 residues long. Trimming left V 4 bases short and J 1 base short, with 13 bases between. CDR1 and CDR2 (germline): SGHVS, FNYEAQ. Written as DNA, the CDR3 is TGTGCCAGCAGCTCCCCGGCGGGGCTGAACACCGGGGAGCTGTTTTTT. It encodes CASSSPAGLNTGELFF.

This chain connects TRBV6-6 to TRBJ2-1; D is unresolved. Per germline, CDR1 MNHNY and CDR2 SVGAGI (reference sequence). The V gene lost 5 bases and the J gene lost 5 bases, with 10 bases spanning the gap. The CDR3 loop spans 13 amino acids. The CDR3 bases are TGTGCCAGCAGTCCCCTCCGTCACAATGAGCAGTTCTTC. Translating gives CASSPLRHNEQFF.

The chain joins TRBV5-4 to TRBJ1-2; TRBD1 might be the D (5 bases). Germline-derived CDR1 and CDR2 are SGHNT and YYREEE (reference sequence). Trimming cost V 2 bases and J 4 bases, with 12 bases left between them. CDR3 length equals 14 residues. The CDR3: CASSFQGSAYGYTF. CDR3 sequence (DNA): TGTGCCAGCAGCTTCCAGGGTTCGGCCTATGGCTACACCTTC.

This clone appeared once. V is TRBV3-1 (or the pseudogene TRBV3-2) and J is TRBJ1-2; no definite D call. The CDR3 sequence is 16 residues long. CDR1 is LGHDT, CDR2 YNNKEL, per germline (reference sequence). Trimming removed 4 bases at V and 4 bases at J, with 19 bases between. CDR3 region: CASSPLAGSRGYGYTF. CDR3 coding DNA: TGTGCCAGCAGCCCGCTCGCCGGGAGTCGGGGCTATGGCTACACCTTC.

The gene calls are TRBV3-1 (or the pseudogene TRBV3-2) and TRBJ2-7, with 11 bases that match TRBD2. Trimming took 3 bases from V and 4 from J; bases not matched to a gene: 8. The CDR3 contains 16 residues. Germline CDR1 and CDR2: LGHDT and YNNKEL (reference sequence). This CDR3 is CASSQGTSGSFYEQYV. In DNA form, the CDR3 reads TGTGCCAGCAGCCAGGGAACTAGCGGGAGTTTTTACGAGCAGTACGTC.

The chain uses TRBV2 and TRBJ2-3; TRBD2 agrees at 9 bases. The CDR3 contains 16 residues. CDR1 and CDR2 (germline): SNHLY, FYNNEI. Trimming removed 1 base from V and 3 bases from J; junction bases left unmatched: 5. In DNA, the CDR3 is TGTGCCAGCAGTGAAGGCGCTAGCGGGATAACAGATACGCAGTATTTT. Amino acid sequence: CASSEGASGITDTQYF.

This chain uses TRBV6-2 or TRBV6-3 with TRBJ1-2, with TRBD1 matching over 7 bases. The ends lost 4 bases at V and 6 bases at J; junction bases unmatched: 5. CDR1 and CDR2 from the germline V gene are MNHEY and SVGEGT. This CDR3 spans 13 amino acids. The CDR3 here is CASSSSRGNGYTF. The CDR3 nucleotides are TGTGCCAGCAGTTCGAGCAGGGGGAATGGCTACACCTTC.

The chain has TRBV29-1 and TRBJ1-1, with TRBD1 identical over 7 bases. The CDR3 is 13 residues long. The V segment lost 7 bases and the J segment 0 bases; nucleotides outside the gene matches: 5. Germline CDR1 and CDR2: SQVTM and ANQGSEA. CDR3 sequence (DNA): TGCAGCGACAGGGGAACGATGAACACTGAAGCTTTCTTT. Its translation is CSDRGTMNTEAFF.